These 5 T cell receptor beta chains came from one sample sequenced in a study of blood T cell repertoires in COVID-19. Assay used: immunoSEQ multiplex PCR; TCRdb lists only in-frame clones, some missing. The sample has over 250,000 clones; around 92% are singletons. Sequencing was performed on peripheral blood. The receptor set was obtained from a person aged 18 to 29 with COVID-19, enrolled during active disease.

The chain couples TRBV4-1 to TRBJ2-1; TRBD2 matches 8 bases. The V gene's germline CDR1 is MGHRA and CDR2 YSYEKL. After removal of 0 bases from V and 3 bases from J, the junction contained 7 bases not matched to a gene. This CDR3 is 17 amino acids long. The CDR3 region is CASSQDLSGSDYNEQFF. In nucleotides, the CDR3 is TGCGCCAGCAGCCAAGACTTAAGCGGGAGTGACTACAATGAGCAGTTCTTC.

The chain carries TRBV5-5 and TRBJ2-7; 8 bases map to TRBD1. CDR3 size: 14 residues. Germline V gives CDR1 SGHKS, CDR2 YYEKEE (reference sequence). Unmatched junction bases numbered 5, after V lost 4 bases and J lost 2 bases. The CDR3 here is CASSPGTGAYEQYF. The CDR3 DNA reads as TGTGCCAGCAGCCCCGGGACAGGCGCCTACGAGCAGTACTTC.

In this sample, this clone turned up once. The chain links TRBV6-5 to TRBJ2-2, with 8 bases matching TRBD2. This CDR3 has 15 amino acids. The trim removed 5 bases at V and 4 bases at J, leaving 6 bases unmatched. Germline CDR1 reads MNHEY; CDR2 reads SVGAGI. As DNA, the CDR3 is TGTGCCAGCAGTCAAAGCGGGAGTGTCACCGGGGAGCTGTTTTTT. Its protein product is CASSQSGSVTGELFF.

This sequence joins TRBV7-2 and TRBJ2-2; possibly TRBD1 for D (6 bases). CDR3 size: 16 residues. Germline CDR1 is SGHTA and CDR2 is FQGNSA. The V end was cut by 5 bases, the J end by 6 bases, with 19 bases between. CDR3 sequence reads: CASSLTGVGVPGELFF. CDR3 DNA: TGTGCCAGCAGCCTGACAGGCGTAGGTGTTCCCGGGGAGCTGTTTTTT.

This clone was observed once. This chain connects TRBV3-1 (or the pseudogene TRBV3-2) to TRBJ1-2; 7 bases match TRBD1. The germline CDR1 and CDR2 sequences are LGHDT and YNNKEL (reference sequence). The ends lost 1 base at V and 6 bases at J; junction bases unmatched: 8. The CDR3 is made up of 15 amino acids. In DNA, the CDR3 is TGTGCCAGCAGCCAAGCCGGGGACAGCTTAGATGGCTACACCTTC. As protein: CASSQAGDSLDGYTF.